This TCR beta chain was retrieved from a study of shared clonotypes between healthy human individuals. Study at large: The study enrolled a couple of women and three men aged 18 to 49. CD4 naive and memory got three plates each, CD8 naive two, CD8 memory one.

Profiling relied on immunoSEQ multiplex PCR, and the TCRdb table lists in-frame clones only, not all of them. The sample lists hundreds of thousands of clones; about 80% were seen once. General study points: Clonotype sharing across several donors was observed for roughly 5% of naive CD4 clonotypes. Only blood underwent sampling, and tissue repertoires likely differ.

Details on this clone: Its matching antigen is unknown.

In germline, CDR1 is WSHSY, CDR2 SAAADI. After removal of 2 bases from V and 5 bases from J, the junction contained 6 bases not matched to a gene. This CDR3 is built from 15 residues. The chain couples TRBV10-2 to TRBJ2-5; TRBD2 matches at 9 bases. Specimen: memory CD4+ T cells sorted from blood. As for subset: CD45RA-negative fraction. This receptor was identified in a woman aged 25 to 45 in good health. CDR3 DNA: TGCGCCAGCAGTGAGGGTAGCGGGAGATCCGAGACCCAGTACTTC. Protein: CASSEGSGRSETQYF.